Sequencing of this TCR beta chain was carried out in a study of blood T cell repertoires in COVID-19. Looking at the study overall: Researchers got acute and convalescent COVID-19 samples from the United States, Italy and Spain.

The CDR3 covers 11 residues. Trimming removed 6 bases at V and 6 bases at J, with 6 bases between. From germline, CDR1 is MNHEY and CDR2 SVGAGI. The assay was immunoSEQ multiplex PCR, and TCRdb's table has in-frame clones only and misses some. The sample consists of a few hundred thousand clones, about 85% of them appearing once. The chain couples TRBV6-5 to TRBJ2-1, with no clear D. Material for sequencing was PBMCs or T cells enriched from blood (not recorded which). The sequence was collected from a woman aged 55-69 years who had recovered from COVID-19. Here the CDR3 reads CASRQSNEQFF. CDR3 nucleotides: TGTGCCAGCAGACAGAGCAATGAGCAGTTCTTC.